The source of this T cell receptor (beta chain) is a study of shared clonotypes between healthy human individuals. Study overall: The cohort comprised two women and a few men. Their ages spanned 18 to 49 years. Study-level results: Sorted-subset sequencing was shown by rarefaction to be incomplete despite large depth.

Genomic DNA belonging to each subset was distributed in equal measure over several immunoSEQ plates. Using approximately 200 ng DNA, roughly 33,000 T cell genomes, the sorted-subset replicate PCRs were run. Produced via immunoSEQ multiplex PCR; TCRdb's table is partial and in-frame only. Of approximately 590,000 clones listed, about 95% are singletons. CD45RO-negative, CCR7-positively selected cells formed the naive CD8 fraction, excluding terminally differentiated effector memory CD45RA+ cells. CDR3 length: 17 residues. CDR1 is MNHNS and CDR2 is SASEGT in the germline V gene. With 0 bases removed from V and 2 bases from J, the gap between germline ends came to 14 bases. With regard to this clone: No antigen is known for it.

The sequenced sample was naive CD8+ T cells sorted from blood. The source of this sequence is a woman aged 30 to 39 in good health. The chain couples TRBV6-1 to TRBJ2-1; D perhaps matches TRBD2 (5 bases). The CDR3 sequence is CASSEAQVGATYNEQFF. CDR3 nucleotides: TGTGCCAGCAGTGAAGCGCAGGTGGGAGCTACCTACAATGAGCAGTTCTTC.